This T cell receptor (beta chain) was captured by sequencing in a study of T cell responses to AZD1222 COVID-19 vaccine. Study results and limitations: White British donors predominated, females outnumbered males, and clonal diversity was possibly underestimated.

A remark on this clone: Its antigen remains unknown.

The method was immunoSEQ multiplex PCR; TCRdb's version includes in-frame clones alone and lacks a portion of them. There are some 65,000 clones in the sample; around 74% occur only once, and more than 20% lies in the top ten. Germline V gives CDR1 SGHRS, CDR2 YFSETQ. The V end was cut by 2 bases, the J end by 3 bases, with 18 bases between. This CDR3 contains 17 residues. This TCR was sampled from an adult in good health. The material sequenced was peripheral blood, taken on day 0 of MenACWY control vaccination. V gene TRBV5-1 combines with J gene TRBJ1-5, with a weak D call TRBD1 (5 bases). The CDR3 region has the DNA TGCGCCAGCAGCTTCCTCCGGGACGGGGGATCCAATCAGCCCCAGCATTTT. Residues: CASSFLRDGGSNQPQHF.